The 17 T cell receptor beta chains below come from one sample, sequenced in a study of T cell repertoires in cytomegalovirus infection. A single record per CDR3 protein comes from TCRdb applying MiXCR to the reads. The profile covers 100,000 to 150,000 distinct CDR3 sequences, with 24% appearing a single time and 30% to 40% taken by the ten largest. Their recognized antigens are unknown. The sequencing input was PBMCs, sequenced either directly or after in vitro stimulation (not recorded which). Receptor source: a human donor in good health (CMV status not recorded). Some clones in this sample may be carry-over from other donors' samples.

This clonotype was detected only a few times. This rearrangement joins TRBV7-2 to TRBJ1-1; D gene uncertain. CDR3 length: 15 amino acids. Germline CDR1 reads SGHTA; CDR2 reads FQGNSA. The V end was cut by 0 bases, the J end by 4 bases, with 12 bases between. The CDR3 DNA follows: TGTGCCAGCAGCTTAGCGGGGAGCTGGGGCACTGAAGCTTTCTTT. Its protein product is CASSLAGSWGTEAFF.

The chain combines TRBV7-9 with TRBJ1-1; 8 positions agree with TRBD1. Per germline, CDR1 SEHNR and CDR2 FQNEAQ (reference sequence). CDR3 length: 14 residues. The V gene end was trimmed by 5 bases and the J gene end by 6 bases; junction bases not matched to a gene: 8. The CDR3 loop is CASSTRDRTAEAFF. The CDR3 region has the DNA TGTGCCAGCAGCACCCGGGACAGGACGGCTGAAGCTTTCTTT.

The genes are TRBV4-2 and TRBJ2-3; 7 nucleotides match TRBD1. V dropped 5 bases and J dropped 6; count of bases not matched to a gene: 8. CDR3 size: 14 residues. Looked up from germline, CDR1 is LGHNA and CDR2 is YNFKEQ. CDR3 bases: TGTGCCAGCAGCGAACAGGGGATTACGGATACGCAGTATTTT. This gives the protein CASSEQGITDTQYF.

In this sample, this clonotype is medium-sized. The chain recombines TRBV5-5 with TRBJ1-1; D may be TRBD1 (5 bases). CDR3 length: 14 residues. Germline-derived CDR1 and CDR2 are SGHKS and YYEKEE (reference sequence). Trimming took off 4 bases at V and 4 bases at J, with 14 bases between the two ends. CDR3 region: CASSLYGGGTEAFF. In DNA, the CDR3 is TGTGCCAGCAGCCTGTACGGGGGTGGCACTGAAGCTTTCTTT.

CDR3 bases: TGTGCCAGCAGTTTAGCGCTAGGGGGGGACATTCAGTACTTC. The encoded protein is CASSLALGGDIQYF. The chain employs TRBV12-3 or TRBV12-4 and TRBJ2-4; weak D call: TRBD2 (7 bases). V dropped 0 bases and J dropped 8 bases, with 11 bases sitting between them. The CDR3 runs to 14 residues.

Comments on this clonotype: One base away lies a much larger clone, so this may be a sequencing read error. This chain links TRBV6-1 with TRBJ2-1; no clear D gene. From germline, CDR1 is MNHNS and CDR2 SASEGT. The CDR3 sequence is 11 residues long. V gave up 5 bases and J gave up 5 bases, with 4 bases separating them. The CDR3: CASSHNNEQFF. As DNA, the CDR3 is TGTGCCAGCAGTCATAACAATGAGCAGTTCTTC.

This rearrangement joins TRBV28 to TRBJ2-3, with D possibly being TRBD1 or TRBD2 (6 bases each). Trimming stripped 5 bases from V and 6 bases from J, with 27 bases between. The CDR3 runs to 18 residues. The germline gives CDR1 MDHEN, CDR2 SYDVKM. CDR3 sequence: CASSITPPGLLQGDTQYF. CDR3 DNA: TGTGCCAGCAGTATAACCCCCCCGGGACTTCTTCAGGGGGATACGCAGTATTTT.

In DNA form, the CDR3 reads TGTGCCACCAAAGATCCGGGAAATGAGCAGTTCTTC. Residues: CATKDPGNEQFF. The gene calls are TRBV24-1 and TRBJ2-1; weak D call: TRBD2 (5 bases). Germline CDR1 is KGHDR and CDR2 is SFDVKD. Trimming removed 8 bases from V and 7 bases from J, with 11 bases in between. The CDR3 is 12 residues long.

The chain employs TRBV30 and TRBJ2-3; the D gene is possibly TRBD2 (6 bases). There are 14 residues in the CDR3. V dropped 1 base and J dropped 13 bases, with 21 bases sitting between them. Germline V CDR1 and CDR2: GTSNPN, SVGIG (reference sequence). CDR3 nucleotides: TGTGCCTGGAGTGGGAGGGCCCGGGATCCTAATGAGTATTTT. As protein: CAWSGRARDPNEYF.

There are a few counts of this clonotype. This chain uses TRBV28 with TRBJ1-5; no clear D gene. Germline lookup yields CDR1 MDHEN and CDR2 SYDVKM. With 4 bases removed from V and 6 bases from J, the gap between germline ends came to 10 bases. The CDR3 loop spans 13 amino acids. This CDR3 reads CASSSPGTQPQHF. The DNA of the CDR3 is TGTGCCAGCAGTTCCCCCGGAACTCAGCCCCAGCATTTT.

The V and J genes are TRBV5-6 and TRBJ2-2; 13 bases fit TRBD2. V shed 1 base, J shed 4 bases, and the junction held 7 bases outside the gene matches. Per the germline V gene, CDR1 is SGHDT and CDR2 is YYEEEE. The CDR3 runs to 18 residues. This CDR3 is CASSLPGLAGVRTGELFF. CDR3 coding DNA: TGTGCCAGCAGCTTGCCAGGACTAGCGGGAGTTCGCACCGGGGAGCTGTTTTTT.

This clonotype was found a few times. The chain's CDR3 is CASSLTSGDVTDTQYF. The CDR3 coding sequence is TGTGCCAGCAGCCTAACTAGCGGGGACGTCACAGATACGCAGTATTTT. V is TRBV11-2 and J is TRBJ2-3; 10 nucleotides align to TRBD2. The trim removed 5 bases at V and 2 bases at J, leaving 7 bases unmatched. The CDR3 consists of 16 residues. Looked up from germline, CDR1 is SGHAT and CDR2 is FQNNGV.

This clonotype came up a few times. The CDR3: CASSPGVAGVSGELFF. CDR3 DNA sequence: TGTGCCAGCAGCCCTGGGGTAGCGGGAGTATCCGGGGAGCTGTTTTTT. The rearrangement joins TRBV7-3 to TRBJ2-2, with TRBD2 matching 9 bases. CDR3 size: 16 residues. Germline V CDR1 and CDR2: SGHTA, FQGTGA. V trimming: 5 bases; J trimming: 6 bases; junction bases outside the gene matches: 10. The full variable domain, in which reference TRBV7-3 and TRBJ2-2 provide the parts outside the CDR3, is GAGVSQTPSNKVTEKGKYVELRCDPISGHTALYWYRQSLGQGPEFLIYFQGTGAADDSGLPNDRFFAVRPEGSVSTLKIQRTERGDSAVYLCASSPGVAGVSGELFFGEGSRLTVL.

This clonotype was picked up many times. This sequence joins TRBV7-2 and TRBJ2-5; 11 bases map to TRBD2. V was clipped by 5 bases and J by 4 bases; unmatched bases: 6. The CDR3 contains 15 residues. The germline gives CDR1 SGHTA, CDR2 FQGNSA. CDR3 sequence: CASSLQLAGAETQYF. CDR3 nucleotide sequence: TGTGCCAGCAGCCTCCAACTAGCGGGAGCAGAGACCCAGTACTTC. The full variable domain, rest sourced from reference TRBV7-2 and TRBJ2-5, is GAGVSQSPSNKVTEKGKDVELRCDPISGHTALYWYRQSLGQGLEFLIYFQGNSAPDKSGLPSDRFSAERTGGSVSTLTIQRTQQEDSAVYLCASSLQLAGAETQYFGPGTRLLVL.

This clonotype was seen at least ten times. The chain couples TRBV7-8 to TRBJ1-3, with 12 nucleotides matching TRBD1. The CDR3 loop spans 17 amino acids. J gave up 4 bases and V 2 bases, and 6 bases lay outside the gene matches. Per the germline V gene, CDR1 is SGHVS and CDR2 is FQNEAQ. CDR3 bases: TGTGCCAGCAGCTTATTCGAGGGACAGGGGGCAGGAAACACCATATATTTT. Its translation: CASSLFEGQGAGNTIYF. Using reference TRBV7-8 and TRBJ1-3 for the parts outside the CDR3, the full variable domain is GAGVSQSPRYKVAKRGQDVALRCDPISGHVSLFWYQQALGQGPEFLTYFQNEAQLDKSGLPSDRFFAERPEGSVSTLKIQRTQQEDSAVYLCASSLFEGQGAGNTIYFGEGSWLTVV.

This clonotype was recorded at least ten times. The rearrangement links TRBV19 to TRBJ1-3; D not certain. The length of the CDR3 is 15 residues. In germline, CDR1 is LNHDA, CDR2 SQIVND (reference sequence). V dropped 4 bases and J dropped 1 base, with 11 bases sitting between them. The chain's CDR3 is CASSTRLSSGNTIYF. DNA of the CDR3: TGTGCCAGTAGTACCCGATTAAGTTCTGGAAACACCATATATTTT. The entire variable domain, with the rest obtained from reference TRBV19 and TRBJ1-3, is as follows: DGGITQSPKYLFRKEGQNVTLSCEQNLNHDAMYWYRQDPGQGLRLIYYSQIVNDFQKGDIAEGYSVSREKKESFPLTVTSAQKNPTAFYLCASSTRLSSGNTIYFGEGSWLTVV.

This clonotype was seen a handful of times. Written as DNA, the CDR3 is TGTGCCACCAGTGATTTGCAATCCAGCGGAGCAGATACGCAGTATTTT. Its protein is CATSDLQSSGADTQYF. The rearrangement links TRBV24-1 to TRBJ2-3, with a tentative D call TRBD2 (5 bases). From germline, CDR1 is KGHDR and CDR2 SFDVKD. Trimming took off 0 bases at V and 4 bases at J, with 13 bases between the two ends. The length of the CDR3 is 16 residues.